Listed below are T cell receptor beta chains from one sample, sequenced in a study of shared clonotypes between healthy human individuals. Here immunoSEQ multiplex PCR was the method, and the copy in TCRdb shows in-frame clones only, minus some. This repertoire shows 1,400,000 or so clones, about 98.5% found once; its top ten account for about 0.35%. Material: naive CD4+ T cells sorted from blood. These TCRs come from a man aged 30 to 39 in good health. CDR3s include the opening cysteine and the closing phenylalanine or tryptophan. The D gene is left open where the match is weak. Rows give clone size only sometimes, using once, few, many, or a class for an expanded clone.

>NA|NA|TRBJ1-2|TRBV2
CASTNAGQGGSHYGYTF
TGTGCCAGCACCAACGCGGGGCAGGGTGGATCCCATTATGGCTACACCTTC
>NA|TRBD1|TRBJ2-7|TRBV5-1
CASSLGQVVYEQYF
TGCGCCAGCAGCTTAGGACAGGTTGTTTACGAGCAGTACTTC
>NA|TRBD1|TRBJ2-5|TRBV29-1
CSVAKQGLRETQYF
TGCAGCGTTGCTAAACAGGGGTTGCGGGAGACCCAGTACTTC
>NA|NA|TRBJ1-2|TRBV10-3
CAISEFPDRIHGYTF
TGTGCCATCAGTGAGTTCCCAGACAGGATCCATGGCTACACCTTC
>NA|NA|TRBJ2-1|TRBV5-1
CASSFLAQNNEQFF
TGCGCCAGCAGCTTCCTAGCGCAAAACAATGAGCAGTTCTTC
>NA|NA|TRBJ2-1|TRBV19
CASSPRLVTEQFF
TGTGCCAGTAGTCCCCGACTAGTTACTGAGCAGTTCTTC
>NA|NA|TRBJ2-4|TRBV7-2
CASSLVAGLAKNIQYF
TGTGCCAGCAGCTTAGTGGCAGGGCTAGCCAAAAACATTCAGTACTTC
>NA|NA|TRBJ1-4|TRBV5-1
CASSLDRLRNEKLFF
TGCGCCAGCAGCTTGGACCGCCTGAGGAATGAAAAACTGTTTTTT
>NA|NA|TRBJ2-2|TRBV6-5
CASRRANTGELFF
TGTGCCAGTCGCAGGGCTAACACCGGGGAGCTGTTTTTT
>NA|TRBD1|TRBJ2-7|TRBV5-5
CASSRPGTVYEQYF
TGTGCCAGCAGCCGTCCCGGGACAGTCTACGAGCAGTACTTC
>NA|TRBD1|TRBJ2-5|TRBV29-1
CSVERRDRGPQETQYF
TGCAGCGTTGAACGCCGGGACAGGGGGCCTCAAGAGACCCAGTACTTC
>NA|NA|TRBJ2-6|TRBV11-2
CASSDYRDKRSGANVLTF
TGTGCCAGCAGCGACTACCGGGACAAACGCTCTGGGGCCAACGTCCTGACTTTC
>NA|TRBD2|TRBJ2-1|TRBV14
CASSQPRNWREPNEQFF
TGTGCCAGCAGCCAACCCAGGAACTGGCGGGAGCCAAATGAGCAGTTCTTC
>NA|TRBD2|TRBJ2-1|TRBV10-3
CAISESTSGNNEQFF
TGTGCCATCAGTGAGTCCACTAGCGGGAACAATGAGCAGTTCTTC
>NA|NA|TRBJ2-5|TRBV2
CAVVETQYF
TGTGCCGTGGTAGAGACCCAGTACTTC
>NA|TRBD2|TRBJ2-3|TRBV5-1
CASSFKRGSTDTQYF
TGCGCCAGCAGCTTTAAGCGGGGGAGCACAGATACGCAGTATTTT
>NA|TRBD1|TRBJ2-7|TRBV5-1
CATSPGTGGGEQYF
TGCGCCACCTCCCCCGGGACAGGAGGAGGCGAGCAGTACTTC
>NA|NA|TRBJ1-2|TRBV28
CASSSFRDGYTF
TGTGCCAGCAGTTCTTTCAGGGATGGCTACACCTTC
>NA|TRBD2|TRBJ2-7|TRBV18
CASSPLSGRAKMSEQYF
TGTGCCAGCTCACCTCTAAGCGGGAGGGCCAAGATGAGCGAGCAGTACTTC
>NA|TRBD2|TRBJ2-7|TRBV19
CASSLASGRIAEQYF
TGTGCCAGTAGTCTCGCTAGCGGGAGGATCGCCGAGCAGTACTTC
>NA|NA|TRBJ1-5|TRBV2
CASSELDYGNQPQHF
TGTGCCAGCAGTGAACTGGATTATGGCAATCAGCCCCAGCATTTT
>NA|NA|TRBJ1-1|TRBV30
CARSVQRVSGQLNTEAFF
TGTGCCCGGAGTGTACAGCGGGTTTCCGGACAGTTGAACACTGAAGCTTTCTTT
>NA|NA|TRBJ2-3|TRBV5-4
CASSLRVGALPTDTQYF
TGTGCCAGCAGCTTGCGGGTCGGGGCCCTTCCCACAGATACGCAGTATTTT
>NA|TRBD1|TRBJ2-7|TRBV28
CASSLEGADYEQYF
TGTGCCAGCAGTTTAGAGGGGGCCGATTACGAGCAGTACTTC
>NA|NA|TRBJ2-7|TRBV5-1
CASSYQTGTYEQYF
TGCGCCAGCAGCTACCAGACAGGAACCTACGAGCAGTACTTC
>NA|NA|TRBJ2-7|TRBV5-4
CASSLDPSSYEQYF
TGTGCCAGCAGCTTGGATCCCAGCTCATACGAGCAGTACTTC
>once|NA|TRBJ2-1|TRBV5-4
CASSVEKGTYNEQFF
TGTGCCAGCAGCGTGGAAAAGGGGACTTACAATGAGCAGTTCTTC
>once|NA|TRBJ2-5|TRBV28
CASEQGYQETQYF
TGTGCCAGCGAGCAGGGGTACCAAGAGACCCAGTACTTC
>NA|NA|TRBJ2-2|TRBV11-2
CASGFWKGELFF
TGTGCCAGCGGATTTTGGAAAGGGGAGCTGTTTTTT
>NA|NA|TRBJ2-7|TRBV6-5
CASSYSRQSRYEQYF
TGTGCCAGCAGTTACTCTAGACAGAGCCGCTACGAGCAGTACTTC
>NA|TRBD1|TRBJ2-3|TRBV6-5
CASIKGTGGTDTQYF
TGTGCCAGCATTAAAGGGACAGGGGGCACAGATACGCAGTATTTT
>NA|TRBD1|TRBJ2-7|TRBV5-1
CASSRTGGDNEQYF
TGCGCCAGCAGCCGGACAGGGGGTGACAACGAGCAGTACTTC
>NA|NA|TRBJ1-2|TRBV9
CASSAITGYYGYTF
TGTGCCAGCAGCGCCATAACAGGGTACTATGGCTACACCTTC
>NA|TRBD1|TRBJ1-4|TRBV10-1
CASSEQGAEEKLFF
TGCGCCAGCAGTGAACAGGGGGCCGAAGAAAAACTGTTTTTT
>NA|NA|TRBJ2-3|TRBV19
CASSRVAGTDTQYF
TGTGCCAGTAGCAGGGTAGCCGGCACAGATACGCAGTATTTT
>NA|TRBD2|TRBJ2-4|TRBV28
CASRPDPGRDYRDIQYF
TGTGCCAGCAGACCAGACCCGGGCCGGGACTACCGTGACATTCAGTACTTC
>NA|NA|TRBJ2-2|TRBV5-4
CASSLLQSDTGELFF
TGTGCCAGCAGCTTGCTACAGTCGGACACCGGGGAGCTGTTTTTT
>NA|TRBD2|TRBJ2-1|TRBV5-5
CASSLFLAAYNEQFF
TGTGCCAGCAGCTTGTTCCTAGCGGCCTACAATGAGCAGTTCTTC
>NA|TRBD1|TRBJ1-1|TRBV6-5
CASSYPPGQDTFF
TGTGCCAGCAGTTACCCCCCTGGACAGGATACTTTCTTT
>NA|NA|TRBJ1-2|TRBV5-6
CASSLQYRATFGYTF
TGTGCCAGCAGCTTGCAGTACAGGGCGACTTTTGGCTACACCTTC
>NA|TRBD2|TRBJ2-7|TRBV7-9
CASSSSSGREWAYEQYF
TGTGCCAGCAGCTCCTCCTCGGGGCGGGAGTGGGCCTACGAGCAGTACTTC
>NA|NA|TRBJ2-3|TRBV5-1
CASSERDRRRADTQYF
TGCGCCAGCAGCGAGCGGGACAGGCGGAGAGCAGATACGCAGTATTTT
>once|NA|TRBJ1-1|TRBV6-1
CASSERDPVKAFF
TGTGCCAGCAGTGAAAGGGACCCAGTGAAAGCTTTCTTT
>NA|NA|TRBJ2-5|TRBV4-2
CASSQATGRVSETQYF
TGTGCCAGCAGCCAAGCAACAGGCAGGGTATCGGAGACCCAGTACTTC
>NA|TRBD2|TRBJ2-3|TRBV10-3
CAISESQRGVTDTQYF
TGTGCCATCAGTGAGTCCCAGCGGGGGGTCACAGATACGCAGTATTTT
>NA|TRBD2|TRBJ2-1|TRBV13
CASSSPLAGRDNEQFF
TGTGCCAGCAGCAGCCCACTAGCGGGCCGAGACAATGAGCAGTTCTTC
>NA|TRBD1|TRBJ1-2|TRBV30
CACDSTGLYGYTF
TGTGCCTGCGATTCGACAGGGCTCTATGGCTACACCTTC
>NA|NA|TRBJ1-4|TRBV7-8
CASSAGPGEKLFF
TGTGCCAGCAGCGCCGGACCCGGAGAGAAACTGTTTTTT
>NA|NA|TRBJ2-7|TRBV29-1
CSVATSRLDEQYF
TGCAGCGTTGCTACTAGCCGACTCGACGAGCAGTACTTC
>NA|NA|TRBJ2-3|TRBV28
CASSLGVEGLGGGTDTQYF
TGTGCCAGCAGTTTAGGAGTGGAGGGGCTCGGAGGGGGGACAGATACGCAGTATTTT
>NA|TRBD2|TRBJ2-7|TRBV25-1
CASSAPGLAGNEQYF
TGTGCCAGCAGTGCACCGGGACTAGCGGGAAACGAGCAGTACTTC
>NA|NA|TRBJ1-1|TRBV29-1
CSARDWSTEAFF
TGCAGCGCCCGGGACTGGTCCACTGAAGCTTTCTTT